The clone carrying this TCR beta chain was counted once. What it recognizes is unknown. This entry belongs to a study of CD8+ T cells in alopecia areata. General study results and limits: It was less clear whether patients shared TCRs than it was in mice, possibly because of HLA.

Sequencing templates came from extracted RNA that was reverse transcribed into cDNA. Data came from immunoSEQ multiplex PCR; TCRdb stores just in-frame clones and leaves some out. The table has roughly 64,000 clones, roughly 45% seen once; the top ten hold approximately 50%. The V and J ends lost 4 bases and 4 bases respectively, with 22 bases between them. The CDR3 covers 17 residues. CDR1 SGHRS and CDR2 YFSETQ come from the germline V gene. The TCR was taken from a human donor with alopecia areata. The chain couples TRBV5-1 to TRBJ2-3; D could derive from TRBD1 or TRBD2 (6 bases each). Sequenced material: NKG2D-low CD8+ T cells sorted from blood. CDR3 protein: CASSQIVKGGRADTQYF. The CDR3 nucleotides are TGCGCCAGCAGCCAGATCGTTAAGGGGGGTAGAGCAGATACGCAGTATTTT.